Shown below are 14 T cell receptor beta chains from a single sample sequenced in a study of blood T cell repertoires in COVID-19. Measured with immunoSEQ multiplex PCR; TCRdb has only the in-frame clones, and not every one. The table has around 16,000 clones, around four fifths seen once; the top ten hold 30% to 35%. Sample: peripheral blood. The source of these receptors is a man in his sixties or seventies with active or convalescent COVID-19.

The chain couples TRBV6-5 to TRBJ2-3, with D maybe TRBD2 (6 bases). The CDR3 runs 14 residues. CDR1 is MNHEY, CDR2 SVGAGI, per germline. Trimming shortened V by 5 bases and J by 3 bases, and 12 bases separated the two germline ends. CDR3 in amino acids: CASSPGLKTDTQYF. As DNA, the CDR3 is TGTGCCAGCAGTCCGGGACTTAAGACAGATACGCAGTATTTT.

The CDR3 DNA reads TGTGCCAGCAGCCCCAATCCCACGGGAATCCATTACGAGCAGTACTTC. Translation: CASSPNPTGIHYEQYF. This chain connects TRBV14 to TRBJ2-7; D is possibly TRBD2 (5 bases). CDR3 size: 16 residues. Trimming left V 4 bases short and J 4 bases short, with 20 bases between. CDR1 is SGHDN and CDR2 is FVKESK in the germline V gene.

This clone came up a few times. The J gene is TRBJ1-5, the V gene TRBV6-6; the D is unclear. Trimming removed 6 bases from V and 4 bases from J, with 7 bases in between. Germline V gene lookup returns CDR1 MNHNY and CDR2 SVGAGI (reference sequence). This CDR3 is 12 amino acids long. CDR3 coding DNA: TGTGCCAGCAGGCCGGGGAATCAGCCCCAGCATTTT. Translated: CASRPGNQPQHF.

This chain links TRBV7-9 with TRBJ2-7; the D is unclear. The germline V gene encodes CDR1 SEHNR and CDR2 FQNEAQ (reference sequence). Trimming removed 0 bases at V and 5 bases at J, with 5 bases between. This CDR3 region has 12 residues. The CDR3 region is CASSLASDEQYF. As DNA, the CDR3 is TGTGCCAGCAGCTTAGCGTCGGACGAGCAGTACTTC.

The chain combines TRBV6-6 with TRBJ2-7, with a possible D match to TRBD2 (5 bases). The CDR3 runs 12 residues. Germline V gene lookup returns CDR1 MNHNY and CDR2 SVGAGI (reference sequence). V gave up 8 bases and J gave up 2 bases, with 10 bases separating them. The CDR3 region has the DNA TGTGCCAGCGAGGGCAGAACCTACGAGCAGTACTTC. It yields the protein CASEGRTYEQYF.

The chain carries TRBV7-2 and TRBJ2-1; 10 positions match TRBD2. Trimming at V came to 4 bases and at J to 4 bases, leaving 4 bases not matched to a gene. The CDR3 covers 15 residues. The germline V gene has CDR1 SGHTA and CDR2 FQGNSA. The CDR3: CASSSSGGYYNEQFF. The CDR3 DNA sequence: TGTGCCAGCAGCTCTAGCGGGGGCTATTACAATGAGCAGTTCTTC.

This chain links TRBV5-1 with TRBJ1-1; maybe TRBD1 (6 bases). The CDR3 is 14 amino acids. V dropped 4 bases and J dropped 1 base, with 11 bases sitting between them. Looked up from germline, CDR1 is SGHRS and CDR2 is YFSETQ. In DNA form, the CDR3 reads TGCGCCAGCAGCCCAGACAGGCCGAACACTGAAGCTTTCTTT. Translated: CASSPDRPNTEAFF.

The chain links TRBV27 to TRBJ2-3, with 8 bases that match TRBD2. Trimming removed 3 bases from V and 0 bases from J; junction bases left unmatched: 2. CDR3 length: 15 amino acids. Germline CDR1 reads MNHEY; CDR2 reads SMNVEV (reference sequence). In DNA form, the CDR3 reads TGTGCCAGCAGTTTGGGCGGGGGGAGCACAGATACGCAGTATTTT. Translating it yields CASSLGGGSTDTQYF.

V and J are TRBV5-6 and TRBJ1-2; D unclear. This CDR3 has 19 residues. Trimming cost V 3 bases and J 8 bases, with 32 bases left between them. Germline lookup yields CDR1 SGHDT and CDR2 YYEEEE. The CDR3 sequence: CASSSLSGGLRITRRGYTF. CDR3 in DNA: TGTGCCAGCAGCTCGCTGTCGGGTGGTCTACGGATCACTCGGCGGGGCTACACCTTC.

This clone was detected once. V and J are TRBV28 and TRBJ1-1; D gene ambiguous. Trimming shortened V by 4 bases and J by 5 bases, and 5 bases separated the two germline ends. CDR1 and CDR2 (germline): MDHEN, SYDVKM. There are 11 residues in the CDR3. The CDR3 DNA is TGTGCCAGCAGTTCCCGTACTGAAGCTTTCTTT. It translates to CASSSRTEAFF.

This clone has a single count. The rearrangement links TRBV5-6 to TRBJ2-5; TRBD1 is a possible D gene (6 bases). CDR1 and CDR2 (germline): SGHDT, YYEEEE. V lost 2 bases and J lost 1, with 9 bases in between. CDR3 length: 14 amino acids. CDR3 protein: CASSLKGGQETQYF. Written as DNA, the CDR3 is TGTGCCAGCAGCTTAAAAGGGGGCCAAGAGACCCAGTACTTC.

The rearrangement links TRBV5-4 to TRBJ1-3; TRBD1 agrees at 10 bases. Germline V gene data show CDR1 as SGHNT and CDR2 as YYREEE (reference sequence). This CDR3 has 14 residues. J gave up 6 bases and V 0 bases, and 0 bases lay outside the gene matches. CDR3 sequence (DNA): TGTGCCAGCAGCTTGGGACAGGGGGCAAACACCATATATTTT. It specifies CASSLGQGANTIYF.

The CDR3 is CASSFVEGGEQYF. The CDR3 nucleotides are TGTGCCAGCAGCTTTGTGGAGGGAGGGGAGCAGTACTTC. V and J are TRBV7-2 and TRBJ2-7, with TRBD2 identical over 7 bases. This CDR3 region has 13 residues. With V trimmed by 3 bases and J by 7 bases, 6 bases remained unmatched. The germline V gene has CDR1 SGHTA and CDR2 FQGNSA.

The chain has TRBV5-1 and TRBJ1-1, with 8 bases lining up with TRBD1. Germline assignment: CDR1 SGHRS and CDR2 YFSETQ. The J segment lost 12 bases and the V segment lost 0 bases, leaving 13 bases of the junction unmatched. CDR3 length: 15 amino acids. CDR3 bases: TGCGCCAGCAGCTTGGCCTCAGGGGGCGCAGGTAAATCTTTCTTT. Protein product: CASSLASGGAGKSFF.